These 6 T cell receptor beta chains were sequenced from one sample in a study of T cell responses to AZD1222 COVID-19 vaccine. Generated by immunoSEQ multiplex PCR, the TCRdb table keeps only in-frame clones and is missing some. Seen here are some 140,000 clones, roughly 93% observed once, and the top ten hold approximately 0.85%. The sample in question was peripheral blood, obtained on day 0 of AZD1222 vaccination. The receptors originated from an adult in good health.

This chain links TRBV19 with TRBJ2-1; D unclear. Germline V gene lookup returns CDR1 LNHDA and CDR2 SQIVND (reference sequence). Trimming removed 3 bases from V and 4 bases from J, with 10 bases in between. The CDR3 is made up of 14 amino acids. The CDR3 sequence: CASSIPAGYNEQFF. The CDR3 coding sequence is TGTGCCAGTAGTATCCCAGCCGGATACAATGAGCAGTTCTTC.

CDR3 sequence: CASSLGQGYQPQHF. The CDR3 DNA is TGTGCCAGCAGTTTAGGCCAGGGGTATCAGCCCCAGCATTTT. This chain joins TRBV27 and TRBJ1-5, with TRBD1 as a possible D gene (6 bases). The V gene lost 2 bases and the J gene lost 5 bases, with 10 bases spanning the gap. This CDR3 spans 14 amino acids. Germline CDR1 reads MNHEY; CDR2 reads SMNVEV (reference sequence).

The J gene is TRBJ1-3, the V gene TRBV30, with D uncertain. V dropped 3 bases and J dropped 2 bases, with 11 bases sitting between them. CDR1 is GTSNPN, CDR2 SVGIG, per germline (reference sequence). CDR3 size: 14 residues. The CDR3 here is CAWRRALPGNTIYF. The CDR3 DNA sequence: TGTGCCTGGAGAAGGGCACTCCCTGGAAACACCATATATTTT. Supplemented by reference TRBV30 and TRBJ1-3, the full variable domain reads SQTIHQWPATLVQPVGSPLSLECTVEGTSNPNLYWYRQAAGRGLQLLFYSVGIGQISSEVPQNLSASRPQDRQFILSSKKLLLSDSGFYLCAWRRALPGNTIYFGEGSWLTVV.

This clone was picked up one time. V usage is TRBV6-6 and J usage is TRBJ1-6; the match to TRBD1 covers 8 bases. V was pared by 4 bases and J by 8 bases, with 4 bases of the junction left unmatched. From germline, CDR1 is MNHNY and CDR2 SVGAGI (reference sequence). This CDR3 has 14 residues. CDR3 residues: CASSLTGDDSPLHF. The CDR3 bases are TGTGCCAGCAGTTTGACAGGGGATGATTCACCCCTCCACTTT.

The chain is built from TRBV19 and TRBJ1-2; unclear D gene. CDR1 and CDR2 from the germline V gene are LNHDA and SQIVND (reference sequence). V was trimmed by 5 bases and J by 6 bases, leaving 13 bases between them. This CDR3 spans 13 amino acids. In nucleotides, the CDR3 is TGTGCCAGTAGTGCAAGACGGGAGGATGGCTACACCTTC. It specifies CASSARREDGYTF. The full variable domain, its missing parts supplied by reference TRBV19 and TRBJ1-2, is DGGITQSPKYLFRKEGQNVTLSCEQNLNHDAMYWYRQDPGQGLRLIYYSQIVNDFQKGDIAEGYSVSREKKESFPLTVTSAQKNPTAFYLCASSARREDGYTFGSGTRLTVV.

This chain links TRBV9 with TRBJ1-2; TRBD1 agrees at 9 bases. The V gene's germline CDR1 is SGDLS and CDR2 YYNGEE. The CDR3 length is 14 residues. V lost 5 bases, J lost 8 bases, and 10 bases stayed unmatched. CDR3 nucleotides: TGTGCCAGCAGTGCCCATACAGGGGGCAGGGGCTACACCTTC. Protein: CASSAHTGGRGYTF.